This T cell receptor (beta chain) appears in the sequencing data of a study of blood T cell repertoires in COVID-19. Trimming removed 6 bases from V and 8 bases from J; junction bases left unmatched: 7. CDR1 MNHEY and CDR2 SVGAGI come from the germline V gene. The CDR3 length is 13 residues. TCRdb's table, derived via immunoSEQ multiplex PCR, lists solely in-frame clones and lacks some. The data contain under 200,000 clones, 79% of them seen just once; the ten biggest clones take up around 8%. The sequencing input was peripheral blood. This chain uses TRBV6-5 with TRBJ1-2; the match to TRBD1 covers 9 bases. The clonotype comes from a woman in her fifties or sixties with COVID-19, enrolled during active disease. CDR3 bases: TGTGCCAGCAGCACCGGGACAGGGCGCGGCTACACCTTC. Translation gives CASSTGTGRGYTF.